This T cell receptor (gamma chain) was sequenced in a study of Vδ1+ human thymocytes. The V gene's germline CDR1 is VTNTFY and CDR2 YDVSTARD (reference sequence). After removal of 5 bases from V and 7 bases from J, the junction contained 5 bases not matched to a gene. The CDR3 runs 11 residues. Study-wide results and limits: Despite high sort purity, roughly 21% of thymic T cell receptor delta sequences were Vdelta2. Thymic TRG and TRD repertoires appeared highly polyclonal, with Gaussian CDR3 length distributions. The authors advised highly purified populations and single-cell validation. TRG sequences recurred across donors, whereas TRD sequences stayed essentially private.

This clone appeared a few times. What it binds is not known. Extracted RNA was reverse transcribed into cDNA. Pooled V-gene forward primers with one constant-region reverse primer generated the CDR3 amplicons by multiplex PCR. TCRdb made new clone calls on the multiplex PCR reads using CATT. This table holds some 37,000 gamma-chain clones, 20% found once. Sequenced input: Vdelta1+ gamma-delta thymocytes from the thymus. The subset was: FACS-sorted CD3+ TCRalphabeta- TCRVdelta1+ TCRVdelta2- thymocytes. The clonotype originates from a girl in the first two years of life who had congenital heart surgery. J is TRGJ1 or TRGJ2 and V is TRGV3. As DNA, the CDR3 is TGTGCCACCTGGGGGAAGTATAAGAAACTCTTT. Translated: CATWGKYKKLF.